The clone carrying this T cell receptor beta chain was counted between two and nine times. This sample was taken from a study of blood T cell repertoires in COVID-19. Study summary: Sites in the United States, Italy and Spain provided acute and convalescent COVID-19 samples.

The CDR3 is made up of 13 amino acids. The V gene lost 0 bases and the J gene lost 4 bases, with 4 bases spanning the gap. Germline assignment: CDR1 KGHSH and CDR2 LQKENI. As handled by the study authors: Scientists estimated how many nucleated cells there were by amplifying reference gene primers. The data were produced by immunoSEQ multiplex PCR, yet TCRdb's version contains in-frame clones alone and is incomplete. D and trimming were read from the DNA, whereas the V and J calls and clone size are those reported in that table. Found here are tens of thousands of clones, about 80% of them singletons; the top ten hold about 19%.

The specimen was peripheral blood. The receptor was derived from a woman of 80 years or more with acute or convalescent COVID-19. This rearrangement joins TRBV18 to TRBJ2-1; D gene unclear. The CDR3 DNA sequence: TGTGCCAGCTCACCACCCAGTTACAATGAGCAGTTCTTC. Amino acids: CASSPPSYNEQFF.